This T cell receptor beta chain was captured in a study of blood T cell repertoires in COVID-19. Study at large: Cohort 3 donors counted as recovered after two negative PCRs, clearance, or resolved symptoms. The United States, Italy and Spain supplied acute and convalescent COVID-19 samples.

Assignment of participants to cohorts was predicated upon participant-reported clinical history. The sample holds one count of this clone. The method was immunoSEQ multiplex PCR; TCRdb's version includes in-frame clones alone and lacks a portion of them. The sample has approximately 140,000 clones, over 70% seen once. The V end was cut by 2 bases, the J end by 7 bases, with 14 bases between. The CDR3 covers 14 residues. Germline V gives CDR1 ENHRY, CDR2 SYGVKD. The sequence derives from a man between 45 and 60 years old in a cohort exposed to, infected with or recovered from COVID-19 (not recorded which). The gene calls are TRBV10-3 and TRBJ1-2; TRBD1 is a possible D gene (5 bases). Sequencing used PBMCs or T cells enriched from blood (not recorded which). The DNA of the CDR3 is TGTGCCATCAGTGAGAACACCGTGGGGGGTGGCTACACCTTC. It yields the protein CAISENTVGGGYTF.